One and the same sample provided the 21 T cell receptor beta chains below, sequenced in a study of quantifying T cell responses using KT2 cells. Study-level background: RNA was reverse transcribed with TCR alpha and beta constant-region primers.

The cDNA 3' end received a ligated oligonucleotide with a UMI. First-round PCR used 3 to 4 cycles and beta primers RC1.1 and RC1.2 covering TRBC1 and TRBC2. One entry per CDR3 protein, called by TCRdb with MiXCR from the UMI-ligation and nested PCR reads. This sample has tens of thousands of distinct CDR3 sequences, with 6% to 8% found just once. Input material: PBMCs spiked with cells of the T cell clone KT2. These receptors originate from a human donor.

A few counts support this clonotype. The chain uses TRBV7-9 and TRBJ2-3; no clear D. V lost 5 bases to trimming and J lost 8 bases, with 17 bases between them. This CDR3 region has 14 residues. Germline loops: CDR1 SEHNR, CDR2 FQNEAQ (reference sequence). CDR3 bases: TGTGCCAGCAGCAAACCTCCCCCCGCATTTACGCAGTATTTT. Its translation is CASSKPPPAFTQYF.

This clonotype was detected many times. The chain links TRBV5-1 to TRBJ1-5; TRBD1 matches 7 bases. The CDR3 consists of 13 residues. J gave up 5 bases and V 5 bases, and 4 bases lay outside the gene matches. Germline V lookup: CDR1 SGHRS, CDR2 YFSETQ. CDR3 loop: CASSETGHQPQHF. CDR3 nucleotides: TGCGCCAGCAGTGAGACAGGGCATCAGCCCCAGCATTTT. Filled out from reference TRBV5-1 and TRBJ1-5, the complete variable domain reads KAGVTQTPRYLIKTRGQQVTLSCSPISGHRSVSWYQQTPGQGLQFLFEYFSETQRNKGNFPGRFSGRQFSNSRSEMNVSTLELGDSALYLCASSETGHQPQHFGDGTRLSIL.

This clonotype showed up just a few times. CDR3 in DNA: TGCGCCAGCAGCCAGGACGGAGGGGGCGGTTATCAGCCCCAGCATTTT. Translated: CASSQDGGGGYQPQHF. The rearrangement uses TRBV4-1 and TRBJ1-5; 7 nucleotides agree with TRBD1. V trimming: 3 bases; J trimming: 5 bases; junction bases outside the gene matches: 10. In germline, CDR1 is MGHRA, CDR2 YSYEKL. The CDR3 covers 16 residues.

In its sample, this clonotype was seen many times. The chain employs TRBV6-6 and TRBJ2-7, with D perhaps being TRBD1 or TRBD2 (5 bases each). The CDR3 has 16 amino acids. With 1 base removed from V and 2 bases from J, the gap between germline ends came to 15 bases. Per germline, CDR1 MNHNY and CDR2 SVGAGI (reference sequence). Written as DNA, the CDR3 is TGTGCCAGCAGTTACTACGGGGCTGGGTTCGCCTACGAGCAGTACTTC. Amino acids: CASSYYGAGFAYEQYF.

This chain connects TRBV20-1 to TRBJ2-7; no clear D. Trimming took off 2 bases at V and 2 bases at J, with 10 bases between the two ends. This CDR3 is 13 amino acids long. CDR1 DFQATT and CDR2 SNEGSKA come from the germline V gene (reference sequence). The CDR3 protein is CSARTTATYEQYF. The CDR3 coding sequence is TGCAGTGCTAGAACCACCGCCACCTACGAGCAGTACTTC.

This clonotype has ten or more counts. This sequence joins TRBV10-3 and TRBJ2-1; D is unresolved. V shed 4 bases and J shed 0 bases, with 10 bases lying between them. The germline V gene encodes CDR1 ENHRY and CDR2 SYGVKD. The CDR3 is made up of 15 amino acids. CDR3 sequence (DNA): TGTGCCATCAGTGGTAGCACGAGCTCCTACAATGAGCAGTTCTTC. It is translated as CAISGSTSSYNEQFF.

This clonotype was detected many times. CDR3 residues: CAWSPTSNAEQYF. DNA of the CDR3: TGTGCCTGGAGTCCGACTTCTAACGCCGAGCAGTACTTC. This rearrangement joins TRBV30 to TRBJ2-7; no definite D call. The CDR3 is made up of 13 amino acids. CDR1 and CDR2 (germline): GTSNPN, SVGIG (reference sequence). V lost 2 bases, J lost 6 bases, and 14 bases lay in between.

This clonotype was recorded many times. The chain combines TRBV20-1 with TRBJ2-3; tentative D call: TRBD2 (6 bases). The CDR3 is 15 amino acids. CDR1 DFQATT and CDR2 SNEGSKA come from the germline V gene (reference sequence). Trimming stripped 6 bases from V and 1 base from J, with 17 bases between. The CDR3 DNA is TGCAGTGCAAAAAGATCTTGGGGGGGCACAGATACGCAGTATTTT. It is translated as CSAKRSWGGTDTQYF.

The chain joins TRBV7-9 to TRBJ2-7; unclear D gene. The length of the CDR3 is 14 residues. Germline V gene lookup returns CDR1 SEHNR and CDR2 FQNEAQ (reference sequence). Trimming left V 2 bases short and J 0 bases short, with 8 bases between. In DNA form, the CDR3 reads TGTGCCAGCAGCTTATCCACTACCTCCTACGAGCAGTACTTC. Translated: CASSLSTTSYEQYF.

The gene calls are TRBV6-5 and TRBJ2-7; TRBD2 agrees at 10 bases. This CDR3 has 16 residues. Trimming removed 6 bases from V and 3 bases from J; junction bases left unmatched: 11. Germline V gene sequence: CDR1 MNHEY, CDR2 SVGAGI. The CDR3 loop is CASSPILAGFGYEQYF. The DNA of the CDR3 is TGTGCCAGCAGCCCTATACTAGCGGGGTTTGGCTACGAGCAGTACTTC.

The CDR3 nucleotides read TGCAGTGCTAGAGCCTCCACCAAAAAAGGGGAGCAGTACTTC. Translation: CSARASTKKGEQYF. The rearrangement uses TRBV20-1 and TRBJ2-7; D gene uncertain. Trimming took 1 base from V and 7 from J, leaving 17 bases between them. Germline-derived CDR1 and CDR2 are DFQATT and SNEGSKA (reference sequence). The CDR3 runs 14 residues.

V is TRBV3-1 and J is TRBJ1-1; D call uncertain. V was shortened by 3 bases and J by 0 bases, with 8 bases between the two germline ends. From germline, CDR1 is LGHDT and CDR2 YNNKEL (reference sequence). This CDR3 region has 14 residues. The CDR3 nucleotides are TGTGCCAGCAGCCAGCTTGTCTTGAACACTGAAGCTTTCTTT. Its protein product is CASSQLVLNTEAFF. Supplemented by reference TRBV3-1 and TRBJ1-1, the full variable domain reads DTAVSQTPKYLVTQMGNDKSIKCEQNLGHDTMYWYKQDSKKFLKIMFSYNNKELIINETVPNRFSPKSPDKAHLNLHINSLELGDSAVYFCASSQLVLNTEAFFGQGTRLTVV.

This clonotype was seen ten or more times. V is TRBV13 and J is TRBJ1-2, with D perhaps matching TRBD1 (5 bases). Trimming took 4 bases from V and 4 from J, leaving 13 bases between them. Germline V gene sequence: CDR1 PRHDT, CDR2 FYEKMQ (reference sequence). The CDR3 extends over 14 amino acids. The CDR3 is CASSSSGTFYGYTF. The CDR3 coding sequence is TGTGCCAGCAGCTCCTCCGGGACCTTCTATGGCTACACCTTC.

The sample holds many counts of this clonotype. The chain carries TRBV20-1 and TRBJ1-5; 10 bases map to TRBD1. Germline CDR1 reads DFQATT; CDR2 reads SNEGSKA (reference sequence). CDR3 size: 16 residues. After removal of 5 bases from V and 0 bases from J, the junction contained 7 bases not matched to a gene. CDR3 sequence (DNA): TGCAGTGCTTCCGGGACAGGGGACGGTAGCAATCAGCCCCAGCATTTT. It specifies CSASGTGDGSNQPQHF.

The genes are TRBV7-2 and TRBJ2-3, with 7 positions matching TRBD2. The CDR3 has 14 amino acids. Trimming removed 3 bases from V and 7 bases from J; junction bases left unmatched: 7. Looked up from germline, CDR1 is SGHTA and CDR2 is FQGNSA. CDR3 in DNA: TGTGCCAGCAGCTTGGACGGGGGGTTAAATACGCAGTATTTT. It translates to CASSLDGGLNTQYF.

This clonotype was recorded at least ten times. V gene TRBV5-1 combines with J gene TRBJ1-3; D gene ambiguous. Trimming removed 0 bases from V and 1 base from J, with 8 bases in between. This CDR3 has 15 residues. CDR1 is SGHRS and CDR2 is YFSETQ in the germline V gene. The CDR3 here is CASSLGVGSGNTIYF. DNA for the CDR3: TGCGCCAGCAGCTTGGGAGTGGGTTCTGGAAACACCATATATTTT.

This clonotype has a count of ten or more. The rearrangement uses TRBV7-3 and TRBJ2-2; D gene uncertain. V lost 0 bases to trimming and J lost 1 base, with 6 bases between them. The germline V gene encodes CDR1 SGHTA and CDR2 FQGTGA. This CDR3 has 15 residues. CDR3 loop: CASSLTAVNTGELFF. In DNA, the CDR3 is TGTGCCAGCAGCTTAACGGCCGTGAACACCGGGGAGCTGTTTTTT.

V usage is TRBV18 and J usage is TRBJ1-6; D is uncertain. Germline V CDR1 and CDR2: KGHSH, LQKENI. Trimming took off 5 bases at V and 5 bases at J, with 1 base between the two ends. The CDR3 has 11 amino acids. The CDR3: CASSNNSPLHF. The CDR3 DNA is TGTGCCAGCTCAAATAATTCACCCCTCCACTTT.

This clonotype appeared many times. The genes are TRBV12-3 or TRBV12-4 and TRBJ1-5, with D maybe TRBD1 (5 bases). The CDR3 totals 16 residues. Trimming left V 4 bases short and J 0 bases short, with 13 bases between. The CDR3 coding sequence is TGTGCCAGCAGTTCCGGGGGGGGATATAGCAATCAGCCCCAGCATTTT. Protein: CASSSGGGYSNQPQHF.

There are a few counts of this clonotype. V usage is TRBV4-1 and J usage is TRBJ2-1; tentatively, D is TRBD2 (5 bases). V lost 2 bases to trimming and J lost 14 bases, with 37 bases between them. Germline lookup yields CDR1 MGHRA and CDR2 YSYEKL. This CDR3 spans 20 amino acids. The DNA for the CDR3 is TGCGCCAGCAGCCAACCCAGTATTTGGACTTCCCGGGCTAGAGCCTACACCGAGTTCTTC. The encoded protein is CASSQPSIWTSRARAYTEFF.

This clonotype has at least ten counts. The CDR3 DNA reads TGTGCCAGCAGCTTAGTAGAGGGTTTGGCCCTAACCGGGGAGCTGTTTTTT. Translation gives CASSLVEGLALTGELFF. The chain carries TRBV7-2 and TRBJ2-2, with D perhaps matching TRBD2 (5 bases). The CDR3 covers 17 residues. V lost 1 base, J lost 5 bases, and 17 bases lay in between. The V gene's germline CDR1 is SGHTA and CDR2 FQGNSA.